A single sample is the source of the 32 T cell receptor beta chains below, sequenced in a study of blood T cell repertoires in COVID-19. Profiling relied on immunoSEQ multiplex PCR, and the TCRdb table lists in-frame clones only, not all of them. The sample records fewer than 95,000 clones, 84% being singletons. The sequenced material came from peripheral blood. Receptors were obtained from a human donor in a cohort sampled during active COVID-19.

This sequence joins TRBV5-6 and TRBJ2-3; D possibly corresponds to TRBD1 (6 bases). There are 16 residues in the CDR3. Trimming shortened V by 4 bases and J by 4 bases, and 19 bases separated the two germline ends. Germline CDR1 and CDR2: SGHDT and YYEEEE. CDR3 sequence: CASSRLRTAGADTQYF. The CDR3 DNA follows: TGTGCCAGCAGCAGGCTACGGACAGCCGGCGCAGATACGCAGTATTTT. Variable domain in full (rest from reference TRBV5-6 and TRBJ2-3): DAGVTQSPTHLIKTRGQQVTLRCSPKSGHDTVSWYQQALGQGPQFIFQYYEEEERQRGNFPDRFSGHQFPNYSSELNVNALLLGDSALYLCASSRLRTAGADTQYFGPGTRLTVL.

In its sample, this clone was seen a few times. CDR3 bases: TGTGCCATCAGTAAACAGGGGGAGTACAATGAGCAGTTCTTC. It yields the protein CAISKQGEYNEQFF. The genes are TRBV10-3 and TRBJ2-1; 8 bases match TRBD1. There are 14 residues in the CDR3. V dropped 5 bases and J dropped 4; count of bases not matched to a gene: 4. The germline V gene has CDR1 ENHRY and CDR2 SYGVKD.

The chain recombines TRBV2 with TRBJ2-3; 9 bases match TRBD2. V lost 7 bases to trimming and J lost 6 bases; unmatched junction nucleotides: 11. The CDR3 has 15 residues. Germline CDR1 SNHLY, CDR2 FYNNEI. CDR3 residues: CASIISGGRADTQYF. In nucleotides, the CDR3 is TGTGCCAGCATCATTAGCGGGGGCCGGGCGGATACGCAGTATTTT. Based on the CDR3 plus reference TRBV2 and TRBJ2-3, the full variable domain is EPEVTQTPSHQVTQMGQEVILRCVPISNHLYFYWYRQILGQKVEFLVSFYNNEISEKSEIFDDQFSVERPDGSNFTLKIRSTKLEDSAMYFCASIISGGRADTQYFGPGTRLTVL.

The chain is built from TRBV7-9 and TRBJ2-1, with TRBD2 matching 11 bases. The V and J ends lost 4 bases and 4 bases, in that order; junction bases with no gene match: 3. CDR1 SEHNR and CDR2 FQNEAQ come from the germline V gene (reference sequence). The CDR3 loop spans 15 amino acids. CDR3 in amino acids: CASSSGTSGYNEQFF. CDR3 DNA: TGTGCCAGCAGCTCCGGGACTAGCGGTTACAATGAGCAGTTCTTC.

Only a few counts were recorded for this clone. The chain carries TRBV3-1 (or the pseudogene TRBV3-2) and TRBJ2-6; perhaps TRBD1 as D (6 bases). Trimming removed 0 bases at V and 3 bases at J, with 9 bases between. The germline V gene has CDR1 LGHDT and CDR2 YNNKEL (reference sequence). The CDR3 is 16 amino acids. The CDR3 region has the DNA TGTGCCAGCAGCCAAGATCCCAGGGGTGGGGCCAACGTCCTGACTTTC. Translation: CASSQDPRGGANVLTF.

CDR3 nucleotide sequence: TGCGCCAGCAGTGATGGCCCCCACCTGTATGGCTACACCTTC. This gives the protein CASSDGPHLYGYTF. The chain employs TRBV10-2 and TRBJ1-2; D call uncertain. The germline V gene encodes CDR1 WSHSY and CDR2 SAAADI. The CDR3 consists of 14 residues. V lost 3 bases, J lost 5 bases, and 13 bases lay in between.

This chain links TRBV3-1 (or the pseudogene TRBV3-2) with TRBJ2-7, with D unresolved. V lost 1 base to trimming and J lost 8 bases, with 12 bases between them. This CDR3 has 13 amino acids. The germline V gene encodes CDR1 LGHDT and CDR2 YNNKEL (reference sequence). CDR3 coding DNA: TGTGCCAGCAGCCAAGGTCGGTTCGCCAAGCAGTACTTC. Translation gives CASSQGRFAKQYF.

The V call is TRBV18, the J call TRBJ2-3; D may be TRBD2 (6 bases). The CDR3 totals 13 residues. In germline, CDR1 is KGHSH, CDR2 LQKENI. V shed 6 bases and J shed 4 bases, with 11 bases lying between them. The DNA of the CDR3 is TGTGCCAGCTCGCCGGACTACGCAGATACGCAGTATTTT. Translating gives CASSPDYADTQYF.

This chain links TRBV2 with TRBJ2-3, with 10 bases fitting TRBD2. V lost 6 bases to trimming and J lost 1 base; unmatched junction nucleotides: 7. Germline-derived CDR1 and CDR2 are SNHLY and FYNNEI. CDR3 length: 16 amino acids. The CDR3 DNA reads as TGTGCCAGCAGCGTCACCGGGACTAGCGGCACAGATACGCAGTATTTT. Translating it yields CASSVTGTSGTDTQYF.

This rearrangement joins TRBV2 to TRBJ2-3, with TRBD2 identical over 10 bases. The CDR3 is made up of 15 amino acids. Germline CDR1 is SNHLY and CDR2 is FYNNEI. J lost 4 bases, V lost 6 bases, and 7 bases had no gene match. The CDR3 reads CASSGLAVKSDTQYF. The CDR3 region has the DNA TGTGCCAGCAGCGGACTAGCGGTTAAATCAGATACGCAGTATTTT. The entire variable domain, with the rest obtained from reference TRBV2 and TRBJ2-3, is as follows: EPEVTQTPSHQVTQMGQEVILRCVPISNHLYFYWYRQILGQKVEFLVSFYNNEISEKSEIFDDQFSVERPDGSNFTLKIRSTKLEDSAMYFCASSGLAVKSDTQYFGPGTRLTVL.

The V and J genes are TRBV3-1 (or the pseudogene TRBV3-2) and TRBJ2-7; 10 bases are shared with TRBD1. This CDR3 has 17 amino acids. V gave up 0 bases and J gave up 4 bases; unmatched junction bases: 9. From germline, CDR1 is LGHDT and CDR2 YNNKEL (reference sequence). CDR3 loop: CASSQDLGGTGVYEQYF. The CDR3 DNA sequence: TGTGCCAGCAGCCAAGATCTTGGAGGGACAGGGGTTTACGAGCAGTACTTC.

The gene calls are TRBV5-5 and TRBJ2-7, with D perhaps matching TRBD2 (6 bases). The CDR3 totals 16 residues. Germline CDR1 SGHKS, CDR2 YYEKEE (reference sequence). Trimming took off 1 base at V and 2 bases at J, with 16 bases between the two ends. The DNA of the CDR3 is TGTGCCAGCAGCTTGTTCGCCCTAGCGTTTACCTACGAGCAGTACTTC. It specifies CASSLFALAFTYEQYF.

The J gene is TRBJ1-4, the V gene TRBV5-1; TRBD1 aligns across 7 bases. Germline loops: CDR1 SGHRS, CDR2 YFSETQ. CDR3 length equals 16 residues. Germline trimming cut 3 bases from V and 2 bases from J; bases unmatched to any gene: 7. CDR3 loop: CASSWIGGATNEKLFF. The CDR3, as DNA: TGCGCCAGCAGCTGGATAGGGGGCGCGACTAATGAAAAACTGTTTTTT.

The chain recombines TRBV4-1 with TRBJ2-5, with 9 bases fitting TRBD2. The CDR3 consists of 19 residues. The V gene end was trimmed by 4 bases and the J gene end by 5 bases; junction bases not matched to a gene: 20. CDR1 is MGHRA and CDR2 is YSYEKL in the germline V gene. This chain's CDR3 is CASSPLGRGGRVNGETQYF. The CDR3 nucleotides read TGCGCCAGCAGCCCTCTTGGGCGGGGGGGCCGAGTAAATGGTGAGACCCAGTACTTC.

This clone has only a few counts. The V gene is TRBV19, the J gene TRBJ1-2; 9 bases line up with TRBD1. J gave up 4 bases and V 6 bases, and 6 bases lay outside the gene matches. The length of the CDR3 is 14 residues. Germline V CDR1 and CDR2: LNHDA, SQIVND (reference sequence). The CDR3 loop reads CASSKQGAGYGYTF. The CDR3 nucleotides are TGTGCCAGTAGCAAACAGGGGGCCGGCTATGGCTACACCTTC.

The gene calls are TRBV20-1 and TRBJ2-3, with D maybe TRBD2 (5 bases). The V gene lost 3 bases and the J gene lost 2 bases, with 12 bases spanning the gap. The germline V gene encodes CDR1 DFQATT and CDR2 SNEGSKA (reference sequence). CDR3 size: 14 residues. The CDR3 sequence is CSASAASHTDTQYF. In DNA form, the CDR3 reads TGCAGTGCTAGTGCGGCTAGCCACACAGATACGCAGTATTTT.

The chain combines TRBV18 with TRBJ2-3; 7 nucleotides align to TRBD1. The CDR3 has 14 residues. The germline CDR1 and CDR2 sequences are KGHSH and LQKENI. V gave up 5 bases and J gave up 0 bases; unmatched junction bases: 2. The CDR3 region has the DNA TGTGCCAGCTCAAAACAGGGGAGCACAGATACGCAGTATTTT. Its translation: CASSKQGSTDTQYF.

This clone was recorded once. The chain links TRBV9 to TRBJ1-6; TRBD1 matches at 10 bases. The germline V gene encodes CDR1 SGDLS and CDR2 YYNGEE. CDR3 length: 15 residues. The trim removed 4 bases at V and 6 bases at J, leaving 4 bases unmatched. Written as DNA, the CDR3 is TGTGCCAGCAGCACCCGGGACAGGGGTAATTCACCCCTCCACTTT. This sequence encodes CASSTRDRGNSPLHF.

J is TRBJ2-5 and V is TRBV24-1, with 12 bases that match TRBD2. This CDR3 region has 16 residues. CDR1 and CDR2 from the germline V gene are KGHDR and SFDVKD. V shed 6 bases and J 5 bases; nucleotides not matched to a gene: 9. This CDR3 reads CATSKTSGGREETQYF. The CDR3 DNA follows: TGTGCCACCAGTAAAACTAGCGGGGGGAGGGAGGAGACCCAGTACTTC.

This sequence joins TRBV19 and TRBJ2-1; D may be TRBD2 (5 bases). The CDR3 length is 17 residues. Looked up from germline, CDR1 is LNHDA and CDR2 is SQIVND (reference sequence). The germline V and J ends were trimmed by 2 bases and 0 bases, with 14 bases remaining between them. The CDR3 DNA reads TGTGCCAGTAGTATACCCAGGACTTTCTCCTCCTACAATGAGCAGTTCTTC. Its translation is CASSIPRTFSSYNEQFF.

This rearrangement joins TRBV18 to TRBJ2-1, with D unresolved. The germline gives CDR1 KGHSH, CDR2 LQKENI. The V end was cut by 5 bases, the J end by 9 bases, with 8 bases between. CDR3 length: 11 amino acids. Here the CDR3 DNA reads TGTGCCAGCTCATTTGCCGGTGAGCAGTTCTTC. Amino acids: CASSFAGEQFF.

V usage is TRBV11-2 and J usage is TRBJ1-4; D is possibly TRBD1 (5 bases). V lost 1 base, J lost 1 base, and 13 bases lay in between. This CDR3 is 17 amino acids long. The germline V gene has CDR1 SGHAT and CDR2 FQNNGV. The CDR3 reads CASSLGRERRTNEKLFF. DNA of the CDR3: TGTGCCAGCAGCTTAGGCAGGGAAAGACGAACTAATGAAAAACTGTTTTTT.

This chain connects TRBV5-4 to TRBJ1-6; D gene ambiguous. V was clipped by 0 bases and J by 0 bases, with 7 bases between them. The CDR3 is 16 amino acids. Germline CDR1 is SGHNT and CDR2 is YYREEE (reference sequence). CDR3 bases: TGTGCCAGCAGCTTGGACAGAAGCTCCTATAATTCACCCCTCCACTTT. Its translation: CASSLDRSSYNSPLHF.

The chain joins TRBV20-1 to TRBJ1-2, with 7 positions matching TRBD1. The junction had 13 bases not matched to a gene; V was cut back by 3 bases and J by 0 bases. The germline CDR1 and CDR2 sequences are DFQATT and SNEGSKA (reference sequence). This CDR3 is 17 amino acids long. The CDR3 region has the DNA TGCAGTGCTAGTTATTGGGCAGGGGGAGTCGCTAACTATGGCTACACCTTC. Its translation: CSASYWAGGVANYGYTF.

In this sample, this clone turned up a few times. The chain uses TRBV14 and TRBJ1-2; TRBD1 aligns across 7 bases. The CDR3 runs 15 residues. The germline CDR1 and CDR2 sequences are SGHDN and FVKESK. The trim removed 4 bases at V and 4 bases at J, leaving 9 bases unmatched. CDR3 sequence reads: CASSRYSGQFYGYTF. CDR3 DNA sequence: TGTGCCAGCAGCCGGTACTCGGGACAGTTCTATGGCTACACCTTC.

The table lists this clone with a few counts. The rearrangement joins TRBV5-4 to TRBJ2-3, with D tentatively TRBD2 (6 bases). This CDR3 has 16 residues. CDR1 is SGHNT, CDR2 YYREEE, per germline (reference sequence). Trimming pared 4 bases from V and 4 bases from J, leaving 19 bases between. CDR3 sequence: CASSTGTPNLPDTQYF. In DNA, the CDR3 is TGTGCCAGCAGCACCGGGACTCCTAACCTGCCAGATACGCAGTATTTT.

The chain employs TRBV19 and TRBJ1-2; the D gene is possibly TRBD1 (5 bases). V shed 5 bases and J shed 0 bases, with 25 bases lying between them. This CDR3 contains 19 residues. Germline V gene data show CDR1 as LNHDA and CDR2 as SQIVND (reference sequence). This CDR3 is CASSSDVRWRDDANYGYTF. In DNA, the CDR3 is TGTGCCAGTAGTTCGGACGTACGGTGGAGGGACGACGCTAACTATGGCTACACCTTC.

The sample holds one count of this clone. In nucleotides, the CDR3 is TGCGCCAGCAGCTTAACAGGGTGGGATAACAATCAGCCCCAGCATTTT. Its translation is CASSLTGWDNNQPQHF. The V call is TRBV5-1, the J call TRBJ1-5; D is possibly TRBD1 (6 bases). Germline V gene data show CDR1 as SGHRS and CDR2 as YFSETQ. V was cut by 2 bases and J by 3 bases, with 15 bases left in between. CDR3 length: 16 residues.

The chain couples TRBV6-1 to TRBJ2-5; TRBD1 might be the D (5 bases). The length of the CDR3 is 13 residues. Trimming cost V 2 bases and J 4 bases, with 8 bases left between them. Germline lookup yields CDR1 MNHNS and CDR2 SASEGT. DNA of the CDR3: TGTGCCAGCAGTGAACAGGGTATAGAGACCCAGTACTTC. The encoded protein is CASSEQGIETQYF.

V usage is TRBV5-4 and J usage is TRBJ2-1; 10 bases match TRBD2. V lost 6 bases to trimming and J lost 10 bases; unmatched junction nucleotides: 10. CDR1 is SGHNT and CDR2 is YYREEE in the germline V gene (reference sequence). This CDR3 comprises 14 residues. CDR3 sequence (DNA): TGTGCCAGCAACCAGCGGGGGGGCCTAGGAGAGCAGTTCTTC. It yields the protein CASNQRGGLGEQFF. The full variable domain, its missing parts supplied by reference TRBV5-4 and TRBJ2-1, is ETGVTQSPTHLIKTRGQQVTLRCSSQSGHNTVSWYQQALGQGPQFIFQYYREEENGRGNFPPRFSGLQFPNYSSELNVNALELDDSALYLCASNQRGGLGEQFFGPGTRLTVL.

This chain joins TRBV5-1 and TRBJ2-2; possible D gene TRBD1, 6 bases. The CDR3 covers 13 residues. V was trimmed by 4 bases and J by 4 bases, leaving 8 bases between them. Per the germline V gene, CDR1 is SGHRS and CDR2 is YFSETQ. The CDR3 sequence: CASSGGSTGELFF. In nucleotides, the CDR3 is TGCGCCAGCAGCGGGGGCTCCACCGGGGAGCTGTTTTTT.

This clone came up a few times. The chain couples TRBV6-5 to TRBJ2-7, with 12 bases aligning to TRBD1. The CDR3 extends over 14 amino acids. V lost 6 bases, J lost 4 bases, and 4 bases stayed unmatched. Germline lookup yields CDR1 MNHEY and CDR2 SVGAGI. CDR3 coding DNA: TGTGCCAGCAGATCGGGACAGGGGGCTTACGAGCAGTACTTC. Translation gives CASRSGQGAYEQYF.